This TCR beta chain was captured by sequencing in a study of CD8+ T cells in alopecia areata (dated by TCRdb to 2016 to 2019). Turning to the overall study: The study used high-throughput TCRbeta sequencing to examine T cell clonal expansion in alopecia areata, in both the C3H/HeJ mouse model and human patients. Scalp tissue and sorted CD4+ and CD8+ peripheral blood T cells from patchy and totalis/universalis alopecia areata patients and from healthy controls were covered by human TCRbeta sequencing. Scalp clonality was compared across normal scalp (n=4), patchy alopecia areata scalp (n=8), and alopecia totalis/universalis scalp (n=8). The RNA source kit depended on sample type: the PAXgene miRNA kit for fixed scalp, the miRNeasy kit for PBMCs, and the RNeasy kit for mouse skin. immunoSEQ multiplex PCR using 35 Vbeta forward primers and 13 Jbeta reverse primers was used to amplify TCRbeta CDR3 regions.

Overall study outcomes, separate from this receptor: Higher clonality and more expanded CD8+ clones were observed in lesional scalp than in normal scalp, particularly in alopecia totalis/universalis, a finding suggestive of antigenic drive. Scalp TCR repertoire analysis is complicated because resident alphabeta T cells in normal human skin are also sequenced, whereas mouse skin is dominated by gammadelta T cells. Shared TCR sequences between patients were less evident than in mice, which may be partly attributable to HLA diversity in the patient population.

Receptor amplification or capture employed the immunoSEQ multiplex PCR assay. RNA was extracted from all samples and reverse transcribed into cDNA, which served as template for TCR sequencing. SuperScript III was used for first-strand cDNA synthesis, primed with a 2:1 mix of oligo-dT and random hexamers. A synthetic immune receptor repertoire was used to assess amplification bias, and residual bias was removed computationally. The authors' pipeline ran thus. Raw reads were preprocessed to remove errors, and CDR3 was defined according to IMGT conventions as the region from the conserved cysteine to phenylalanine. To get clonality, Shannon entropy was normalized by log2 of the number of productive unique TCRs and the result was subtracted from 1. Scalp TCRbeta sequences were cross-referenced with sorted blood CD4 and CD8 repertoires so that the CD4 or CD8 identity of scalp clones could be inferred. TCRdb took over this immuneACCESS table, retaining in-frame rearrangements with V and J assigned. Such tables are incomplete; in checked studies, under half of the missing clones stem from an unresolved V gene, and the remainder is unexplained. For V, J and clone size, that table is used; D and trimming come from the DNA. A total of approximately 150,000 clones appear in this sample, around 62% of them only once. The top ten clones comprise 30% to 45% of the sample.

As to this clone: There is no known antigen for this receptor. Base qualities are not provided; no much larger clone lies one nucleotide away. At the DNA level, this CDR3 is encoded by other sequences in the same sample as well.

After PBMCs were isolated by density centrifugation and stained for CD3, CD4 and CD8, a FACSAria was used to sort CD4+ and CD8+ T cells. Unaffected controls provided scalp biopsies and blood samples. The sample taken for sequencing was CD8+ T cells sorted from blood. This clonotype was sampled from a human donor in good health.

CDR3 reads: CASSLGGHEQYF. The nucleotides read TGCGCCAGCAGCTTGGGGGGGCACGAGCAGTACTTC. Recombination connected TRBV5-1 to TRBJ2-7; the D gene is possibly TRBD1, with 6 bases matching. The germline ends are 6 bases apart after V is trimmed by 0 bases and J by 5 bases. Taken from cysteine to phenylalanine, the CDR3 has 12 residues. Only the CDR3 DNA stays, 36 bases, in frame from base 1. Reading the germline V gene gives CDR1 SGHRS and CDR2 YFSETQ.